This T cell receptor beta chain was captured by sequencing in a study of human T cells and chemical hapten exposure. Using its own MiXCR run on the RACE reads, TCRdb lists one record per CDR3 protein. Of 30,000 or so distinct CDR3 sequences in the sample, nearly 6% were seen once. Time point defined: patch test 3, about 24 weeks after DPC sensitization. Treatment specified: therapeutic diphenylcyclopropenone sensitization with weekly scalp DPC. Between the trimmed V and J ends, which lost 0 bases and 5 bases, there was a span of 13 bases. CDR1 is MNHEY, CDR2 SVGAGI, per germline. The CDR3 contains 15 residues. This clonotype occurred many times.

The V gene is TRBV6-5, the J gene TRBJ1-2, with D perhaps TRBD1 (5 bases). This clonotype originated in a man aged 25 to 40 with alopecia areata. Some clones in this sample may be carry-over from other donors' samples. This material consisted of whole blood, taken in connection with sensitization to the hapten diphenylcyclopropenone (DPC). CDR3 region: CASSYSTTAWYGYTF. CDR3 in DNA: TGTGCCAGCAGTTACTCGACGACAGCTTGGTATGGCTACACCTTC.